This TCR beta chain was found in a study of blood T cell repertoires in COVID-19. The overall study: T cells, B-cell-depleted T cells, or PBMCs provided the cDNA or gDNA that served as material.

Authors' processing steps: The assay estimated nucleated cells by amplifying reference gene primers. Clones were sequenced by immunoSEQ multiplex PCR, and TCRdb holds only the in-frame ones, with some missing. That table gives V, J and clone size, and the DNA gave D and trimming. There are about 260,000 clones in the sample; around 89% occur only once, and 3% lies in the top ten. Allocation to cohorts depended on clinical history reported by the participants. The sequence derives from a woman in her forties or fifties who had recovered from COVID-19. The material sequenced was PBMCs or T cells enriched from blood (not recorded which).

The CDR3 DNA sequence: TGCAGCGCTGGGGGACTAGCCACGAGAACAGATACGCAGTATTTT. This codes for CSAGGLATRTDTQYF. The J gene is TRBJ2-3, the V gene TRBV29-1; 9 nucleotides agree with TRBD2. CDR3 length: 15 residues. The junction had 11 bases not matched to a gene; V was cut back by 7 bases and J by 3 bases. Per germline, CDR1 SQVTM and CDR2 ANQGSEA.